Each of the 11 T cell receptor beta chains below was sequenced from the same sample in a study of blood T cells in healthy people across ages. A second PCR, run for 7 to 11 cycles, used a sample-barcoded 5' primer plus a J-beta primer mix. TCRdb recomputed calls from the 5' RACE reads with MiXCR, one row per CDR3 protein. Here the sample spans approximately 360,000 distinct CDR3 sequences, more than 45% being singletons. Sequencing was done on a sample of blood. The receptors were sampled from a man aged 55 to 70 in good health.

This clonotype occurred a few times. The genes are TRBV21-1 and TRBJ2-5; the D call of TRBD2 is as the table states it, not checked on the DNA. TRBV21-1 has pseudogene status. The CDR3 is made up of 15 amino acids. As DNA, the CDR3 is TGTGCCAGCAGCAATGGGGCTAGCGGGTGGGAGGAGCAGTACTTC. Amino acid sequence: CASSNGASGWEEQYF.

The genes are TRBV6-4 and TRBJ2-1, with TRBD2 as a possible D gene (6 bases). The V and J ends lost 6 bases and 10 bases respectively, with 16 bases between them. This CDR3 is 13 amino acids long. Germline CDR1 and CDR2: MRHNA and SNTAGT. CDR3 nucleotide sequence: TGTGCCAGCAGCCTTGACTGGGGGGTGGAGCAGTTCTTC. It encodes CASSLDWGVEQFF.

This rearrangement joins TRBV29-1 to TRBJ2-5, with a weak D call TRBD1 (6 bases). This CDR3 has 12 amino acids. The V end was cut by 6 bases, the J end by 4 bases, with 12 bases between. Germline V gene sequence: CDR1 SQVTM, CDR2 ANQGSEA. DNA for the CDR3: TGCAGCGTCGCCCAACAGGGAGAGACCCAGTACTTC. Translating gives CSVAQQGETQYF. The whole variable domain, filled in from reference TRBV29-1 and TRBJ2-5, reads SAVISQKPSRDICQRGTSLTIQCQVDSQVTMMFWYRQQPGQSLTLIATANQGSEATYESGFVIDKFPISRPNLTFSTLTVSNMSPEDSSIYLCSVAQQGETQYFGPGTRLLVL.

Only one count was recorded for this clonotype. The V gene is TRBV5-1, the J gene TRBJ2-7; 7 positions agree with TRBD1. This CDR3 has 15 amino acids. CDR1 and CDR2 (germline): SGHRS, YFSETQ. J was trimmed by 2 bases and V by 1 base; bases with no gene match: 6. CDR3 nucleotide sequence: TGCGCCAGCAGCTTGAACAGGGGCGAAACCTACGAGCAGTACTTC. This codes for CASSLNRGETYEQYF.

With regard to this clonotype: This sequence may be a read error, since a much larger clone differs from it by one base. The chain joins TRBV6-2 or TRBV6-3 to TRBJ1-5, with TRBD1 identical over 7 bases. Unmatched junction bases numbered 7, after V lost 4 bases and J lost 10 bases. The CDR3 loop spans 13 amino acids. In germline, CDR1 is MNHEY, CDR2 SVGEGT. Here the CDR3 reads CASSCSTGAPQHF. For the CDR3, the DNA is TGTGCCAGCAGTTGCAGTACAGGGGCACCCCAGCATTTT.

In regard to this clonotype: A much larger clonotype is one base distant, so this may be a read error. This chain links TRBV5-1 with TRBJ2-1; D ambiguous. CDR3 length equals 11 residues. Germline V lookup: CDR1 SGHRS, CDR2 YFSETQ. V lost 0 bases, J lost 11 bases, and 6 bases lay in between. CDR3 amino acids: CASSLDYKQFF. The CDR3 nucleotides read TGCGCCAGCAGCTTGGATTATAAGCAGTTCTTC.

This rearrangement joins TRBV20-1 to TRBJ2-3; 7 positions agree with TRBD1. The ends lost 5 bases at V and 6 bases at J; junction bases unmatched: 17. The CDR3 is made up of 16 amino acids. Germline-derived CDR1 and CDR2 are DFQATT and SNEGSKA (reference sequence). For the CDR3, the DNA is TGCAGTGCTGACGGGACAGTGGATTACTCGGGGGATACGCAGTATTTT. Translated: CSADGTVDYSGDTQYF.

V and J are TRBV27 and TRBJ2-7; the D gene is possibly TRBD2 (6 bases). Germline V gives CDR1 MNHEY, CDR2 SMNVEV (reference sequence). The length of the CDR3 is 16 residues. Trimming removed 5 bases from V and 2 bases from J, with 19 bases in between. This CDR3 is CASSPDDTTSPYEQYF. The CDR3 DNA reads as TGTGCCAGCAGTCCCGACGACACCACTAGCCCCTACGAGCAGTACTTC.

The sample holds many counts of this clonotype. CDR3 coding DNA: TGTGCCAGCAGCTTGGCTAGCGGGAGGAAAGATACGCAGTATTTT. Translated: CASSLASGRKDTQYF. The rearrangement uses TRBV11-2 and TRBJ2-3; 11 bases align to TRBD2. The V gene's germline CDR1 is SGHAT and CDR2 FQNNGV. V lost 3 bases, J lost 5 bases, and 4 bases stayed unmatched. The CDR3 contains 15 residues.

This clonotype was observed a handful of times. V and J are TRBV29-1 and TRBJ1-4; no clear D gene. V was shortened by 4 bases and J by 4 bases, with 16 bases between the two germline ends. The CDR3 covers 15 residues. Germline V lookup: CDR1 SQVTM, CDR2 ANQGSEA. The CDR3 DNA is TGCAGCGTTGGGACCCCGAAAGGACTTAATGAAAAACTGTTTTTT. It is translated as CSVGTPKGLNEKLFF.

This clonotype came up a few times. The chain recombines TRBV20-1 with TRBJ1-5; D ambiguous. This CDR3 has 14 residues. Germline V CDR1 and CDR2: DFQATT, SNEGSKA (reference sequence). Trimming removed 4 bases from V and 7 bases from J, with 17 bases in between. DNA of the CDR3: TGCAGTGCTACGTCTACGGCTTTGCGGCAGCCCCAGCATTTT. Its translation: CSATSTALRQPQHF.